This T cell receptor beta chain was identified during a study of OX40 agonist ivuxolimab in advanced cancers. For the study at large: Patients received intravenous ivuxolimab every 2 weeks at 0.01 to 10 mg/kg. Eligibility rules accepted prior anti-PD-1, anti-PD-L1 or anti-CTLA-4 therapy, and over 30% had some.

TCRdb keeps only in-frame clones here, not all; method: immunoSEQ multiplex PCR. The table records roughly 34,000 clones, around 90% of them present only once. Germline CDR1 reads SGHTA; CDR2 reads FQGNSA. The V and J ends lost 2 bases and 6 bases respectively, with 8 bases between them. This CDR3 contains 13 residues. This chain joins TRBV7-2 and TRBJ2-1; the D gene is possibly TRBD1 (6 bases). The clonotype was recovered from an adult with an advanced solid tumor such as melanoma, head and neck, liver or kidney cancer. This material consisted of CD4+ or CD8+ T cells sorted from blood, taken in a trial of the OX40 agonist ivuxolimab. The CDR3 here is CASSLSGANEQFF. For the CDR3, the DNA is TGTGCCAGCAGCTTATCAGGGGCCAATGAGCAGTTCTTC.